The 27 T cell receptor beta chains given below trace back to one sample, sequenced in a study of shared clonotypes between healthy human individuals. Produced via immunoSEQ multiplex PCR; TCRdb's table is partial and in-frame only. The data hold 740,000 or so clones, with around 73% observed a single time. The sample was memory CD4+ T cells sorted from blood. Subset of the sample: CD45RA-negative fraction. Receptors were obtained from a woman in her 30s in good health.

This sequence joins TRBV19 and TRBJ1-5; D is ambiguous. Trimming stripped 3 bases from V and 10 bases from J, with 16 bases between. The CDR3 has 14 amino acids. CDR1 and CDR2 from the germline V gene are LNHDA and SQIVND (reference sequence). This CDR3 is CASSIPGIGSPQHF. The CDR3, as DNA: TGTGCCAGTAGTATCCCGGGAATTGGAAGCCCCCAGCATTTT.

This clone was detected once. This chain uses TRBV28 with TRBJ1-2; perhaps TRBD1 as D (5 bases). Trimming shortened V by 5 bases and J by 2 bases, and 12 bases separated the two germline ends. CDR1 MDHEN and CDR2 SYDVKM come from the germline V gene. This CDR3 is 14 amino acids long. In nucleotides, the CDR3 is TGTGCCAGCAGTCGTTTCCAGGGCAACTATGGCTACACCTTC. The encoded protein is CASSRFQGNYGYTF.

This rearrangement joins TRBV28 to TRBJ2-5, with D tentatively TRBD1 (7 bases). Germline CDR1 MDHEN, CDR2 SYDVKM. The V and J ends lost 7 bases and 5 bases respectively, with 17 bases between them. This CDR3 has 14 residues. The CDR3 here is CASMRQGGGETQYF. The DNA of the CDR3 is TGTGCCAGCATGAGACAGGGTGGGGGGGAGACCCAGTACTTC.

V is TRBV5-1 and J is TRBJ2-7, with TRBD1 as a possible D gene (5 bases). V was trimmed by 0 bases and J by 7 bases, leaving 14 bases between them. CDR1 is SGHRS, CDR2 YFSETQ, per germline. The CDR3 sequence is 14 residues long. CDR3 residues: CASSLGDSLLEQYF. The CDR3 DNA is TGCGCCAGCAGCTTGGGAGACAGTCTCCTTGAGCAGTACTTC.

This clone was seen repeatedly, ten times or more. V gene TRBV6-1 combines with J gene TRBJ1-5; no definite D call. CDR3 length equals 15 residues. Germline V gene sequence: CDR1 MNHNS, CDR2 SASEGT. V gave up 1 base and J gave up 3 bases, with 10 bases separating them. DNA for the CDR3: TGTGCCAGCAGTGAAGTTTGGGGTAACAATCAGCCCCAGCATTTT. Translated: CASSEVWGNNQPQHF.

This clone was seen a few times. The CDR3 DNA reads as TGTGCCAGCAGCGTAGACTACAGGGGGCCTGGGGCCAACGTCCTGACTTTC. This codes for CASSVDYRGPGANVLTF. The V call is TRBV9, the J call TRBJ2-6, with TRBD1 matching 9 bases. Germline values: CDR1 SGDLS, CDR2 YYNGEE. The ends lost 0 bases at V and 2 bases at J; junction bases unmatched: 3. CDR3 size: 17 residues. The variable domain in full, with the rest retrieved from reference TRBV9 and TRBJ2-6, is DSGVTQTPKHLITATGQRVTLRCSPRSGDLSVYWYQQSLDQGLQFLIQYYNGEERAKGNILERFSAQQFPDLHSELNLSSLELGDSALYFCASSVDYRGPGANVLTFGAGSRLTVL.

The chain carries TRBV30 and TRBJ1-4, with D tentatively TRBD1 (6 bases). Germline V lookup: CDR1 GTSNPN, CDR2 SVGIG (reference sequence). This CDR3 has 14 amino acids. Trimming cost V 3 bases and J 1 base, with 9 bases left between them. CDR3 amino acids: CAWSQTGTNEKLFF. CDR3 nucleotides: TGTGCCTGGAGCCAGACAGGAACTAATGAAAAACTGTTTTTT.

This clone was found a few times. This chain uses TRBV4-1 with TRBJ2-3; the D is unclear. The CDR3 spans 15 residues. Germline V gene sequence: CDR1 MGHRA, CDR2 YSYEKL. Trimming cost V 1 base and J 2 bases, with 10 bases left between them. In DNA, the CDR3 is TGCGCCAGCAGCCAAGTTCGAGGAGCCACAGATACGCAGTATTTT. This encodes CASSQVRGATDTQYF.

V usage is TRBV27 and J usage is TRBJ1-2; D uncertain. The CDR3 sequence is 14 residues long. V lost 2 bases to trimming and J lost 4 bases, with 11 bases between them. The germline CDR1 and CDR2 sequences are MNHEY and SMNVEV (reference sequence). CDR3 nucleotides: TGTGCCAGCAGTTTAGGAGGGTACGGCTATGGCTACACCTTC. Residues: CASSLGGYGYGYTF.

This sequence joins TRBV18 and TRBJ2-7; D not certain. The germline V gene has CDR1 KGHSH and CDR2 LQKENI. This CDR3 spans 12 amino acids. Trimming stripped 6 bases from V and 3 bases from J, with 9 bases between. The CDR3 region is CASSESFYEQYF. DNA for the CDR3: TGTGCCAGCTCGGAAAGCTTCTACGAGCAGTACTTC. Variable domain in full (rest from reference TRBV18 and TRBJ2-7): NAGVMQNPRHLVRRRGQEARLRCSPMKGHSHVYWYRQLPEEGLKFMVYLQKENIIDESGMPKERFSAEFPKEGPSILRIQQVVRGDSAAYFCASSESFYEQYFGPGTRLTVT.

The table lists this clone with many counts. The identical CDR3 is also encoded by other nucleotide sequences in the sample. The rearrangement uses TRBV5-1 and TRBJ2-2; D ambiguous. The germline gives CDR1 SGHRS, CDR2 YFSETQ. This CDR3 comprises 14 residues. Trimming stripped 4 bases from V and 4 bases from J, with 11 bases between. The CDR3 coding sequence is TGCGCCAGCAGCCCTGGCACTACCACCGGGGAGCTGTTTTTT. Its protein product is CASSPGTTTGELFF.

The table lists this clone with a few counts. The chain couples TRBV19 to TRBJ2-7; maybe TRBD2 (6 bases). V lost 2 bases and J lost 5, with 16 bases in between. CDR1 is LNHDA, CDR2 SQIVND, per germline (reference sequence). This CDR3 has 15 amino acids. Written as DNA, the CDR3 is TGTGCCAGTAGTATATGGAGGGAGCTGAGCGACGAGCAGTACTTC. Translation: CASSIWRELSDEQYF.

The CDR3 coding sequence is TGTGCCAGCAGTTCCATAAGCGGGAGGGGCACAGATACGCAGTATTTT. It is translated as CASSSISGRGTDTQYF. V and J are TRBV28 and TRBJ2-3; 10 bases are shared with TRBD2. The CDR3 totals 16 residues. Germline CDR1 MDHEN, CDR2 SYDVKM. Unmatched junction bases numbered 5, after V lost 4 bases and J lost 1 base. The full variable domain, rest sourced from reference TRBV28 and TRBJ2-3, is DVKVTQSSRYLVKRTGEKVFLECVQDMDHENMFWYRQDPGLGLRLIYFSYDVKMKEKGDIPEGYSVSREKKERFSLILESASTNQTSMYLCASSSISGRGTDTQYFGPGTRLTVL.

The CDR3 protein is CAWSAVGSSYNEQFF. The CDR3 DNA reads as TGTGCCTGGAGTGCGGTCGGCAGCTCCTACAATGAGCAGTTCTTC. The chain links TRBV30 to TRBJ2-1, with no clear D. There are 15 residues in the CDR3. V lost 1 base to trimming and J lost 0 bases, with 10 bases between them. CDR1 GTSNPN and CDR2 SVGIG come from the germline V gene (reference sequence).

V and J are TRBV4-1 and TRBJ2-7; TRBD2 might be the D (5 bases). This CDR3 has 17 residues. The germline V gene encodes CDR1 MGHRA and CDR2 YSYEKL. Trimming stripped 0 bases from V and 8 bases from J, with 23 bases between. In nucleotides, the CDR3 is TGCGCCAGCAGCCAAGATAGCCCGGGAAGGTACGAGTTGAAGCAGTACTTC. Protein: CASSQDSPGRYELKQYF.

A note on this clone: The sample holds other DNA sequences that translate to the same CDR3. The chain employs TRBV20-1 and TRBJ2-7, with a weak D call TRBD2 (5 bases). The CDR3 extends over 10 amino acids. Germline CDR1 is DFQATT and CDR2 is SNEGSKA (reference sequence). Trimming removed 6 bases at V and 2 bases at J, with 5 bases between. As DNA, the CDR3 is TGCAGTGCCGGGGCCTACGAGCAGTACTTC. As protein: CSAGAYEQYF.

V gene TRBV5-5 combines with J gene TRBJ2-1, with 7 nucleotides matching TRBD2. Germline V gene lookup returns CDR1 SGHKS and CDR2 YYEKEE (reference sequence). The CDR3 length is 14 residues. V gave up 3 bases and J gave up 7 bases; unmatched junction bases: 7. DNA for the CDR3: TGTGCCAGCAGCTGGACTAGTACGGGAAATGAGCAGTTCTTC. Encoded protein: CASSWTSTGNEQFF.

This clone has just a few counts. This chain uses TRBV20-1 with TRBJ1-2; no clear D. This CDR3 region has 9 residues. Germline V CDR1 and CDR2: DFQATT, SNEGSKA (reference sequence). Trimming removed 1 base from V and 7 bases from J, with 1 base in between. In DNA, the CDR3 is TGCAGTGCTAGAGTTGGCTACACCTTC. Translation: CSARVGYTF.

The table lists this clone with a few counts. V is TRBV12-5 and J is TRBJ2-2; D gene ambiguous. Looked up from germline, CDR1 is LGHNT and CDR2 is FRNRAP. This CDR3 contains 15 residues. V gave up 1 base and J gave up 1 base, with 7 bases separating them. CDR3 nucleotides: TGTGCTAGTGGTTTGGGCGGCGGGAACACCGGGGAGCTGTTTTTT. It yields the protein CASGLGGGNTGELFF.

The rearrangement joins TRBV12-1 to TRBJ1-4. TRBV12-1 constitutes a pseudogene. The CDR3 sequence is 14 residues long. The CDR3 DNA sequence: TGTGCCAGCAGCTTTATGGCGGAGGGGGAAAAACTGTTTTTT. As protein: CASSFMAEGEKLFF.

This sequence joins TRBV2 and TRBJ1-3; D remains unclear. Germline V lookup: CDR1 SNHLY, CDR2 FYNNEI. The CDR3 spans 15 residues. V was clipped by 7 bases and J by 2 bases, with 15 bases between them. This CDR3 reads CASNLAWLAGNTIYF. Written as DNA, the CDR3 is TGTGCCAGCAATCTTGCCTGGTTAGCTGGAAACACCATATATTTT.

The chain is built from TRBV5-8 and TRBJ2-7; D possibly corresponds to TRBD2 (5 bases). Germline V lookup: CDR1 SGHTS, CDR2 YDEGEE. The V end was cut by 4 bases, the J end by 3 bases, with 20 bases between. There are 16 residues in the CDR3. For the CDR3, the DNA is TGTGCCAGCAGCCCGAGAGGCCCCGTAAGCGGCTACGAGCAGTACTTC. Amino acid sequence: CASSPRGPVSGYEQYF.

This CDR3 is CASSLQGGTDTQYF. For the CDR3, the DNA is TGTGCCAGCAGCTTACAGGGAGGGACAGATACGCAGTATTTT. V gene TRBV7-8 combines with J gene TRBJ2-3; TRBD2 matches 7 bases. The germline CDR1 and CDR2 sequences are SGHVS and FQNEAQ. The V and J ends lost 2 bases and 3 bases, in that order; junction bases with no gene match: 2. This CDR3 is built from 14 residues.

This chain connects TRBV2 to TRBJ2-4, with 11 bases identical to TRBD1. Germline CDR1 and CDR2: SNHLY and FYNNEI. The trim removed 7 bases at V and 4 bases at J, leaving 9 bases unmatched. The CDR3 spans 16 residues. In DNA form, the CDR3 reads TGTGCCAGCACTACCGGAGGACAGGGGGCAAAAAACATTCAGTACTTC. This gives the protein CASTTGGQGAKNIQYF.

This clone was seen only a few times. This chain uses TRBV7-9 with TRBJ2-7; D may be TRBD1 (6 bases). Germline V gene data show CDR1 as SEHNR and CDR2 as FQNEAQ (reference sequence). There are 15 residues in the CDR3. Deletions cut 5 bases from V and 0 bases from J, with 14 bases between. The CDR3 here is CASSRTGQISYEQYF. The CDR3 DNA sequence: TGTGCCAGCAGCCGAACCGGACAGATCTCCTACGAGCAGTACTTC.

The rearrangement links TRBV4-1 to TRBJ1-2; the D gene is possibly TRBD1 (6 bases). CDR1 is MGHRA, CDR2 YSYEKL, per germline. The CDR3 covers 16 residues. Trimming took off 3 bases at V and 1 base at J, with 15 bases between the two ends. The CDR3 sequence is CASSQKQGAINYGYTF. The CDR3 bases are TGCGCCAGCAGCCAGAAACAGGGTGCCATTAACTATGGCTACACCTTC.

This clone was counted only a few times. The V and J genes are TRBV25-1 and TRBJ2-6; 7 positions match TRBD1. CDR1 and CDR2 (germline): MGHDK, SYGVNS. The CDR3 loop spans 18 amino acids. Unmatched junction bases numbered 14, after V lost 7 bases and J lost 2 bases. CDR3 sequence: CASTPQTGQTAGANVLTF. The DNA of the CDR3 is TGTGCCAGCACACCTCAAACGGGACAGACAGCTGGGGCCAACGTCCTGACTTTC.